This entry describes one TCR beta chain. This sample was taken from a study of blood T cell repertoires in COVID-19. As for the study in general: Both acute and convalescent COVID-19 samples were obtained from the United States, Italy and Spain. From T cells, B-cell-depleted T cells, or PBMCs came the material, which was cDNA or gDNA.

Original processing methods: It was from reference gene primer amplification that nucleated cell counts were estimated. Assay: immunoSEQ multiplex PCR; the TCRdb copy retains only in-frame clones and omits some. D and trimming come from the DNA, and the V and J calls and clone size come from that table. The data hold approximately 46,000 clones, with approximately 86% observed a single time. This CDR3 has 16 residues. Germline V gives CDR1 SEHNR, CDR2 FQNEAQ (reference sequence). V gave up 2 bases and J gave up 3 bases, with 16 bases separating them. This TCR came from a man aged 60 to 69 with active or convalescent COVID-19. Sequencing was done on a sample of peripheral blood. This chain connects TRBV7-9 to TRBJ1-2, with TRBD1 as a possible D gene (6 bases). In DNA form, the CDR3 reads TGTGCCAGCAGCTTAATCATGGGGGCGTATGACTATGGCTACACCTTC. As protein: CASSLIMGAYDYGYTF.